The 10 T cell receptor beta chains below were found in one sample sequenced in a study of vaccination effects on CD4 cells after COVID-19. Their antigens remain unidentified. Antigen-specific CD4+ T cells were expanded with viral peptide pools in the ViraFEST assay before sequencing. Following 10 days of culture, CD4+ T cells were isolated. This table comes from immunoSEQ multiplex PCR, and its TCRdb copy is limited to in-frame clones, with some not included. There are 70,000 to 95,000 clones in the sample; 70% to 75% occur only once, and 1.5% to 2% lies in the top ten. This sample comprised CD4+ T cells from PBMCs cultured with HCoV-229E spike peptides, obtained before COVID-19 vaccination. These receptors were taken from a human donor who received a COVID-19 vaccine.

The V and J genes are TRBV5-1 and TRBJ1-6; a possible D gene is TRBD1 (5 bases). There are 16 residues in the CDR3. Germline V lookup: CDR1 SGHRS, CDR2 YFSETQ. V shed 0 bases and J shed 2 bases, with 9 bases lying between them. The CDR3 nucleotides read TGCGCCAGCAGCTTGGCTGGGGCCACCTATAATTCACCCCTCCACTTT. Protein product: CASSLAGATYNSPLHF.

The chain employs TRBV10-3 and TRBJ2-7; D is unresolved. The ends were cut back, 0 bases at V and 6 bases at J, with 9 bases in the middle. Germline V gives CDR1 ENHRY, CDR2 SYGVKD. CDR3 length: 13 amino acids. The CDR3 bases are TGTGCCATCAGTGAGTCGGTGGCTCGCGAGCAGTACGTC. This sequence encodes CAISESVAREQYV.

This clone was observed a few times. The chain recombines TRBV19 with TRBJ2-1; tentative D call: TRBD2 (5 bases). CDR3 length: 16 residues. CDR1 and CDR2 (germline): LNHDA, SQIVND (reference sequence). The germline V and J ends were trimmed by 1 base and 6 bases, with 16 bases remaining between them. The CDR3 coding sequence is TGTGCCAGTAGTATAGGTAGGCTAGCATCCGTCAATGAGCAGTTCTTC. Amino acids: CASSIGRLASVNEQFF.

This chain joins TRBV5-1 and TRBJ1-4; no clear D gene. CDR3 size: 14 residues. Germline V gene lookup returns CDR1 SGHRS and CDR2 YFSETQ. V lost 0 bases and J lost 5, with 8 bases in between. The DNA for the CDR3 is TGCGCCAGCAGCTTGGGTGACTCAAATGAAAAACTGTTTTTT. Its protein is CASSLGDSNEKLFF.

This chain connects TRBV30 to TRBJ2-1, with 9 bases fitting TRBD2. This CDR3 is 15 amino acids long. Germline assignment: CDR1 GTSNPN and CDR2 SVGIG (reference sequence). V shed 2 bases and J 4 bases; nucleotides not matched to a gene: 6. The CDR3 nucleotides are TGTGCCTGGAGTTCCGGCCTAGCGGGGTACAATGAGCAGTTCTTC. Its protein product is CAWSSGLAGYNEQFF.

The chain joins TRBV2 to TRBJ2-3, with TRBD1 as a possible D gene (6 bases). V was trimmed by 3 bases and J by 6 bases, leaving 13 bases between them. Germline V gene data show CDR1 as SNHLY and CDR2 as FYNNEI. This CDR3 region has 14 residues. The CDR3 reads CASSEDSPPDTQYF. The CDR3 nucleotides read TGTGCCAGCAGTGAGGACAGCCCCCCGGATACGCAGTATTTT.

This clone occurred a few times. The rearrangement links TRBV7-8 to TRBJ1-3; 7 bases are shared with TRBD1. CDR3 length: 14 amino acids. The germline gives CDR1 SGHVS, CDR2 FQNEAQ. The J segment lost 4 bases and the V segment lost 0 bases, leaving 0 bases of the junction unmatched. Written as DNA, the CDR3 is TGTGCCAGCAGCTTAGCAGGGGGCGGAAACACCATATATTTT. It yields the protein CASSLAGGGNTIYF. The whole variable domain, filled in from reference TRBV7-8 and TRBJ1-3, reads GAGVSQSPRYKVAKRGQDVALRCDPISGHVSLFWYQQALGQGPEFLTYFQNEAQLDKSGLPSDRFFAERPEGSVSTLKIQRTQQEDSAVYLCASSLAGGGNTIYFGEGSWLTVV.

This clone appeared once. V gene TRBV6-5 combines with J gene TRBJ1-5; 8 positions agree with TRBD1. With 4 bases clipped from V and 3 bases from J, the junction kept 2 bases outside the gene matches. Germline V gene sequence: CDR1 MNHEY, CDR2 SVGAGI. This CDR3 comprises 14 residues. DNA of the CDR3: TGTGCCAGCAGTTTGGACAGGGTCAATCAGCCCCAGCATTTT. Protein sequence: CASSLDRVNQPQHF.

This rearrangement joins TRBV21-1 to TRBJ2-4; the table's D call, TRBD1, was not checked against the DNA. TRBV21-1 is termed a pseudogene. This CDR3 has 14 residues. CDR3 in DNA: TGTGCCAGCGGGCCAACACGAGCCAAAAACATTCAGTACTTC. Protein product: CASGPTRAKNIQYF.

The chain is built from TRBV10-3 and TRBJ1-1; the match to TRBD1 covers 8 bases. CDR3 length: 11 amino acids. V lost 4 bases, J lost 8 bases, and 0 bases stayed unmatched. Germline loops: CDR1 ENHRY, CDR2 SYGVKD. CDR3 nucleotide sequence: TGTGCCATCAGTGGGACAGGGGAAGCTTTCTTT. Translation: CAISGTGEAFF.